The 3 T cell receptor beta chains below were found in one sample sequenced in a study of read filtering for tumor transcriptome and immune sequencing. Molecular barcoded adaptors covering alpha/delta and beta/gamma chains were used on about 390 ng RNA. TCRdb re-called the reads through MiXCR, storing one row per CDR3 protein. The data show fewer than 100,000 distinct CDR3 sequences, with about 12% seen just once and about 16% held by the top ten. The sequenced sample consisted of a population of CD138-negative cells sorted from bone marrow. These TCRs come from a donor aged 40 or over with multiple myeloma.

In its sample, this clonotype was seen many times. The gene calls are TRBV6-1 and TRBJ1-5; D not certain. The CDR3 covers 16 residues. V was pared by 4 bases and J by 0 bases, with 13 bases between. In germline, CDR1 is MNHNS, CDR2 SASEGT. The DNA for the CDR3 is TGTGCCAGCAGTGTGTATGGGGAGGGTAGCAATCAGCCCCAGCATTTT. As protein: CASSVYGEGSNQPQHF.

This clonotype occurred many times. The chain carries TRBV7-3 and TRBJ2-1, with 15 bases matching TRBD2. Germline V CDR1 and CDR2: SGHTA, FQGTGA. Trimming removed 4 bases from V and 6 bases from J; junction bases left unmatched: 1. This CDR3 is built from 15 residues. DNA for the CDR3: TGTGCCAGCAGCTCGGGACTAGCGGGAGGCAATGAGCAGTTCTTC. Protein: CASSSGLAGGNEQFF.

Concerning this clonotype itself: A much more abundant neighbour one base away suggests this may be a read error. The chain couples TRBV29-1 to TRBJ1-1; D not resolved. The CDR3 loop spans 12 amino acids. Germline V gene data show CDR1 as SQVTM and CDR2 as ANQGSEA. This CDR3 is CSVVGGNTEALF. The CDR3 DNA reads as TGCAGCGTTGTAGGCGGGAACACTGAAGCTCTCTTT. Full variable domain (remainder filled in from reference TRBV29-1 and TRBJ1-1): SAVISQKPSRDICQRGTSLTIQCQVDSQVTMMFWYRQQPGQSLTLIATANQGSEATYESGFVIDKFPISRPNLTFSTLTVSNMSPEDSSIYLCSVVGGNTEALFGQGTRLTVV.